The rows below give T cell receptor beta chains drawn from one sample of a study of blood T cell repertoires in COVID-19. Sequencing was performed with immunoSEQ multiplex PCR; in TCRdb, only in-frame clones are kept and a portion is missing. This sample has about 350,000 clones; approximately 89% occur once, and the top ten carry around 3.9%. The source material was peripheral blood. The receptor set was obtained from a woman aged 55-70 years with COVID-19, enrolled during active disease. The CDR3 runs from the conserved cysteine through the conserved F or W. Fields, in order: clone size, J gene, V gene, D gene, CDR3 DNA, CDR3 protein. A D gene is named only where the DNA matches it firmly. A row's size may be missing; if present it is once, few, many or a size class.

clone size: NA
J gene: TRBJ1-6
V gene: TRBV30
D gene: TRBD1
CDR3 DNA: TGTGCCTGGAGCCCCGGGACAGCCGTTTACTCCTATAATTCACCCCTCCACTTT
CDR3 protein: CAWSPGTAVYSYNSPLHF

clone size: NA
J gene: TRBJ1-1
V gene: TRBV6-1
D gene: NA
CDR3 DNA: TGTGCCAGCAGTGAACCGACAGTCAACACTGAAGCTTTCTTT
CDR3 protein: CASSEPTVNTEAFF

clone size: NA
J gene: TRBJ1-4
V gene: TRBV19
D gene: NA
CDR3 DNA: TGTGCCAGTAGTACGTGGGCGGAAGAGGGGGATGAAAAACTGTTTTTT
CDR3 protein: CASSTWAEEGDEKLFF

clone size: NA
J gene: TRBJ1-3
V gene: TRBV7-6
D gene: NA
CDR3 DNA: TGTGCCAGCAGCTTAATAGAGGCGGGGAATGGAAACACCATATATTTT
CDR3 protein: CASSLIEAGNGNTIYF

clone size: NA
J gene: TRBJ2-3
V gene: TRBV18
D gene: TRBD1
CDR3 DNA: TGTGCCAGCTCACAGTTTCAGGGGGTTCAAGATACGCAGTATTTT
CDR3 protein: CASSQFQGVQDTQYF

clone size: NA
J gene: TRBJ1-5
V gene: TRBV6-1
D gene: NA
CDR3 DNA: TGTGCCAGCAGTGATATCTTCGGAGGGCCGGAGAATCAGCCCCAGCATTTT
CDR3 protein: CASSDIFGGPENQPQHF

clone size: NA
J gene: TRBJ2-3
V gene: TRBV7-9
D gene: TRBD2
CDR3 DNA: TGTGCCAGCAGCAAAACTAGCGGGGGTTATATCGGCACAGATACGCAGTATTTT
CDR3 protein: CASSKTSGGYIGTDTQYF

clone size: NA
J gene: TRBJ2-7
V gene: TRBV5-4
D gene: NA
CDR3 DNA: TGTGCCAGCAGCGAAATGAGGCCTCCCTACGAGCAGTACTTC
CDR3 protein: CASSEMRPPYEQYF

clone size: NA
J gene: TRBJ1-2
V gene: TRBV28
D gene: TRBD1
CDR3 DNA: TGTGCCAGCCGACAGGGGGCATCGGGCTATGGCTACACCTTC
CDR3 protein: CASRQGASGYGYTF

clone size: NA
J gene: TRBJ1-4
V gene: TRBV9
D gene: NA
CDR3 DNA: TGTGCCAGCAGCGTCCAGGGGTCAACTAATGAAAAACTGTTTTTT
CDR3 protein: CASSVQGSTNEKLFF

clone size: NA
J gene: TRBJ2-1
V gene: TRBV28
D gene: TRBD2
CDR3 DNA: TGTGCCAGCAGTTTTTCCCCCTGGACTAGCGGGGGGACGTTGAATGAGCAGTTCTTC
CDR3 protein: CASSFSPWTSGGTLNEQFF

clone size: NA
J gene: TRBJ2-5
V gene: TRBV9
D gene: NA
CDR3 DNA: TGTGCCAGCAGCACTGGACAGCAGTTGGAGACCCAGTACTTC
CDR3 protein: CASSTGQQLETQYF

clone size: NA
J gene: TRBJ2-1
V gene: TRBV4-1
D gene: TRBD2
CDR3 DNA: TGCGCCAGCAGCCCCATCCCTTTGCAGCGGGGGGGCAACTTCGGGCAGTTCTTC
CDR3 protein: CASSPIPLQRGGNFGQFF

clone size: once
J gene: TRBJ1-1
V gene: TRBV6-5
D gene: NA
CDR3 DNA: TGTGCCAGCAAACGGGGGTGGACTGAAGCTTTCTTT
CDR3 protein: CASKRGWTEAFF

clone size: NA
J gene: TRBJ1-2
V gene: TRBV18
D gene: TRBD1
CDR3 DNA: TGTGCCAGCTCACCCCAAGGACAGGGGGCAGACTATGGCTACACCTTC
CDR3 protein: CASSPQGQGADYGYTF

clone size: NA
J gene: TRBJ1-5
V gene: TRBV5-8
D gene: TRBD1
CDR3 DNA: TGTGCCAGCAGTGGAGAGGGACAGGGTTACAATCAGCCCCAGCATTTT
CDR3 protein: CASSGEGQGYNQPQHF

clone size: once
J gene: TRBJ2-7
V gene: TRBV3-1/TRBV3-2
D gene: NA
CDR3 DNA: TGTGCCAGCAGCCAAGATGGAGCTAAAGAGGACAGACTATCCTACGAGCAGTACTTC
CDR3 protein: CASSQDGAKEDRLSYEQYF

clone size: NA
J gene: TRBJ2-3
V gene: TRBV6-6
D gene: NA
CDR3 DNA: TGTGCCAGCAGGAACATTAAAGGCACAGATACGCAGTATTTT
CDR3 protein: CASRNIKGTDTQYF

clone size: NA
J gene: TRBJ2-6
V gene: TRBV5-1
D gene: NA
CDR3 DNA: TGCGCCAGCAGCTTCCAAGACCTCAACAGGGCTGGGGCCAACGTCCTGACTTTC
CDR3 protein: CASSFQDLNRAGANVLTF

clone size: NA
J gene: TRBJ1-6
V gene: TRBV6-1
D gene: TRBD1
CDR3 DNA: TGTGCCAGCAGTGAAGTCCCAGGGGGCAGGCATTCACCCCTCCACTTT
CDR3 protein: CASSEVPGGRHSPLHF

clone size: NA
J gene: TRBJ1-4
V gene: TRBV7-2
D gene: NA
CDR3 DNA: TGTGCCAGCAGCTTATATAGGGGTACTGAAAAACTGTTTTTT
CDR3 protein: CASSLYRGTEKLFF

clone size: NA
J gene: TRBJ1-2
V gene: TRBV7-9
D gene: TRBD1
CDR3 DNA: TGTGCCAGCAGCCCCCTGACAGGGGTAGTTTTCGCTAGGGACTATGGCTACACCTTC
CDR3 protein: CASSPLTGVVFARDYGYTF

clone size: few
J gene: TRBJ1-1
V gene: TRBV29-1
D gene: NA
CDR3 DNA: TGCAGCGTTCAAACACTCCAGGGAACTGAAGCTTTCTTT
CDR3 protein: CSVQTLQGTEAFF

clone size: NA
J gene: TRBJ2-7
V gene: TRBV9
D gene: TRBD2
CDR3 DNA: TGTGCCAGCAGCCCGTTCCGGACTAGTCGGAATGGTGAGCAGTACTTC
CDR3 protein: CASSPFRTSRNGEQYF